This T cell receptor (beta chain) was identified during a study of blood T cell repertoires in COVID-19. Whole-study context: Acute and convalescent COVID-19 samples came from the United States, Italy and Spain.

CDR3 length: 12 amino acids. Germline V gene data show CDR1 as SGHDT and CDR2 as YYEEEE. The V end was cut by 3 bases, the J end by 6 bases, with 7 bases between. Per the study methods: How many nucleated cells were present was estimated from reference gene primer amplification. Libraries were prepared by immunoSEQ multiplex PCR; TCRdb keeps only in-frame clonotypes and omits some of them. V, J and clone size were drawn from that table, and D and trimming were deduced from the DNA. Of approximately 280,000 clones in the sample, around 89% were seen once. The V call is TRBV5-6, the J call TRBJ1-5; the D gene is possibly TRBD1 (5 bases). Sequenced sample: peripheral blood. This TCR was sampled from a man in his forties with acute or convalescent COVID-19. The CDR3 region is CASSWGGQPQHF. CDR3 DNA: TGTGCCAGCAGCTGGGGGGGTCAGCCCCAGCATTTT.